This TCR beta chain emerged from a study of persistence of HIV-infected CD4 T cells. Germline lookup yields CDR1 LGHDT and CDR2 YNNKEL (reference sequence). The CDR3 sequence is 15 residues long. Trimming took 4 bases from V and 3 from J, leaving 15 bases between them. Nonspecific anti-CD3/anti-CD28 bead stimulation represents the broad CD4+ T cell repertoire. CD4+ T cells upregulating both CD40 ligand and CD69 were sorted as responding cells. Plasma HIV-1 RNA stayed below 50 copies/mL for at least 4 years. Points on this clone: The antigen is undetermined.

This was the immunoSEQ version 4 assay in survey mode. TCRdb's copy holds only in-frame clones and misses some; the assay was immunoSEQ multiplex PCR. The sample has 35,000 to 40,000 clones, 80% to 90% seen once; the top ten hold 1.3%. V and J are TRBV3-1 (or the pseudogene TRBV3-2) and TRBJ1-1; weak D call: TRBD1 (6 bases). The TCR sequence derives from an adult man with HIV who was CMV-seropositive. The sequenced sample was CD4+ T cells sorted from PBMCs after roughly 20-hour stimulation, obtained from a patient who received antiretroviral therapy. In nucleotides, the CDR3 is TGTGCCAGCAGCCCCCATGGGGGGCGGGACACTGAAGCTTTCTTT. Encoded protein: CASSPHGGRDTEAFF.